Below, 11 T cell receptor beta chains from the same sample are listed, as sequenced in a study of T cells in localized non-small cell lung cancer (dated by TCRdb to 2020 to 2021). Library creation used the immunoSEQ multiplex PCR assay. The immuneACCESS repertoire file appears here via TCRdb, limited to in-frame rearrangements. These files lack a portion of the clones; in checked studies, under half of the deficit traces to unresolved V genes, and the cause of the others is not known. The sample table records about 17,000 clones; around 83% of these occur just once. The ten largest clones add up to approximately 30% of the sample. Sample: peripheral blood, taken before any cancer treatment. The receptor set was obtained from a male donor aged 60 or over with stage III lung adenocarcinoma.

J is TRBJ2-1 and V is TRBV18; 12 bases fit TRBD2. Germline loops: CDR1 KGHSH, CDR2 LQKENI. V lost 1 base, J lost 8 bases, and 6 bases stayed unmatched. This CDR3 spans 16 amino acids. CDR3 sequence reads: CASSPRVLAGGDEQFF. The DNA for the CDR3 is TGTGCCAGCTCACCACGGGTACTAGCGGGGGGCGATGAGCAGTTCTTC.

This chain's CDR3 is CASSPDPTGIYGYTF. In DNA, the CDR3 is TGCGCCAGCAGCCCAGACCCGACAGGGATCTATGGCTACACCTTC. V and J are TRBV5-1 and TRBJ1-2, with 7 bases fitting TRBD1. The CDR3 runs to 15 residues. Germline V lookup: CDR1 SGHRS, CDR2 YFSETQ. Trimming removed 4 bases from V and 4 bases from J; junction bases left unmatched: 10.

This chain links TRBV21-1 with TRBJ2-7; the table's D gene call, TRBD2, was not cross checked with the DNA. TRBV21-1 is a pseudogene locus. The CDR3 extends over 17 amino acids. The CDR3 DNA sequence: TGTGCCAGCAGCAAAATCAGTCTAGCTGTCAAGTACTACGAGCAGTACTTC. Encoded protein: CASSKISLAVKYYEQYF.

J is TRBJ2-7 and V is TRBV18; TRBD2 matches 10 bases. Trimming removed 6 bases from V and 2 bases from J; junction bases left unmatched: 10. Germline values: CDR1 KGHSH, CDR2 LQKENI. This CDR3 contains 16 residues. CDR3 sequence reads: CASSQGRLAGTYEQYF. In DNA, the CDR3 is TGTGCCAGCTCGCAGGGGAGACTAGCGGGCACCTACGAGCAGTACTTC.

This chain connects TRBV6-1 to TRBJ2-3; TRBD2 matches 14 bases. The V gene end was trimmed by 4 bases and the J gene end by 4 bases; junction bases not matched to a gene: 1. The CDR3 length is 15 residues. Per germline, CDR1 MNHNS and CDR2 SASEGT. The CDR3 sequence is CASSGLAGGPDTQYF. DNA of the CDR3: TGTGCCAGCAGTGGACTAGCGGGGGGGCCAGATACGCAGTATTTT.

The chain recombines TRBV5-6 with TRBJ2-7, with 7 positions matching TRBD2. The germline V gene encodes CDR1 SGHDT and CDR2 YYEEEE. The J segment lost 1 base and the V segment lost 0 bases, leaving 4 bases of the junction unmatched. This CDR3 has 15 residues. The DNA of the CDR3 is TGTGCCAGCAGCTTGGGGGCTAGCGGATCCTACGAGCAGTACTTC. Residues: CASSLGASGSYEQYF.

The V and J genes are TRBV9 and TRBJ2-7; D gene uncertain. The germline V gene encodes CDR1 SGDLS and CDR2 YYNGEE. The CDR3 consists of 13 residues. The V and J ends lost 3 bases and 3 bases respectively, with 10 bases between them. In DNA, the CDR3 is TGTGCCAGCAGCGGCTTCAACCGCTACGAGCAGTACTTC. Translation gives CASSGFNRYEQYF.

The chain combines TRBV13 with TRBJ2-7; D remains ambiguous. CDR1 is PRHDT and CDR2 is FYEKMQ in the germline V gene (reference sequence). The CDR3 length is 13 residues. V lost 4 bases, J lost 0 bases, and 7 bases lay in between. This chain's CDR3 is CASSSSSSYEQYF. Here the CDR3 DNA reads TGTGCCAGCAGCTCGAGTAGCTCCTACGAGCAGTACTTC.

CDR3 coding DNA: TGTGCCAGCAGCTTAACCCCCCCGGGAGGGGGAACAGATACGCAGTATTTT. Protein: CASSLTPPGGGTDTQYF. J is TRBJ2-3 and V is TRBV7-3; 8 bases are a match to TRBD2. The CDR3 has 17 residues. With 0 bases clipped from V and 3 bases from J, the junction kept 8 bases outside the gene matches. Germline CDR1 and CDR2: SGHTA and FQGTGA.

This clone has more than one count but fewer than ten. This chain uses TRBV18 with TRBJ2-7, with D perhaps matching TRBD1 (6 bases). The V and J ends lost 5 bases and 2 bases respectively, with 10 bases between them. Germline CDR1 reads KGHSH; CDR2 reads LQKENI. The CDR3 covers 13 residues. The CDR3 here is CASSLRQAYEQYF. In DNA form, the CDR3 reads TGTGCCAGCTCATTGCGACAGGCCTACGAGCAGTACTTC.

This chain links TRBV10-3 with TRBJ2-3; TRBD2 matches at 8 bases. CDR3 length equals 15 residues. From germline, CDR1 is ENHRY and CDR2 SYGVKD. V was clipped by 7 bases and J by 1 base; unmatched bases: 7. CDR3 DNA: TGTGCCATCAATTCGCGGGGGGAAGGCACAGATACGCAGTATTTT. Protein sequence: CAINSRGEGTDTQYF.